The rows below give T cell receptor beta chains drawn from one sample of a study of CD8 T cells in Susac syndrome. TCRdb reanalysed the immunoSEQ multiplex PCR reads using MiXCR and keeps one entry per CDR3 protein. The sample includes 150,000 to 200,000 distinct CDR3 sequences, 92% of them seen just once. Material for sequencing was CD4+ T cells from PBMCs. These receptors all come from a human donor in good health. Each CDR3 is given with its conserved first and last residue. D genes are given only for firm matches. Where a row states a size, it is once, few, many or the class of an expanded clone; other rows omit it.

>.|TRBJ2-6|.|TRBV2
TGTGCCAGCGGCGGGAACGTCCTGACTTTC
CASGGNVLTF
>.|TRBJ1-1|once|TRBV2
TGTGCCAGCAGGGAGATCCAGGGTGGGGACACTGAAGCTTTCTTT
CASREIQGGDTEAFF
>.|TRBJ1-1|.|TRBV19
TGTGCCAGTAGTATGGGAAGGGGCTTACTGAACACTGAAGCTTTCTTT
CASSMGRGLLNTEAFF
>TRBD1|TRBJ2-2|.|TRBV7-9
TGTGCCAGCAGCTACAGACAGGGTAACACCGGGGAGCTGTTTTTT
CASSYRQGNTGELFF
>TRBD1|TRBJ1-5|.|TRBV18
TGTGCCAGCTCGCAGGACAGGGCGTATCAGCCCCAGCATTTT
CASSQDRAYQPQHF
>TRBD2|TRBJ2-3|.|TRBV5-1
TGCGCCAGCAGCTTGGTTCTAGCGGGAGGACTCACAGATACGCAGTATTTT
CASSLVLAGGLTDTQYF
>.|TRBJ1-6|.|TRBV5-1
TGCGCCAGCAGCTTGGAGGGAAGGGATTCACCCCTCCACTTT
CASSLEGRDSPLHF
>.|TRBJ1-1|.|TRBV18
TGTGCCAGCTCACAAAGTCACTGGGAGAACACTGAAGCTTTCTTT
CASSQSHWENTEAFF
>.|TRBJ1-1|.|TRBV7-9
TGTGCCAGCAGCTTAGGGGACCGCGCGGTCACTGAAGCTTTCTTT
CASSLGDRAVTEAFF
>TRBD1|TRBJ2-5|.|TRBV28
TGTGCCAGCAGTTACGGGACAGGGAAGACCCAGTACTTC
CASSYGTGKTQYF
>TRBD1|TRBJ2-6|once|TRBV18
TGTGCCAGCTCACCGGACAGGGCCGGGGCCAACGTCCTGACTTTC
CASSPDRAGANVLTF
>TRBD1|TRBJ2-7|.|TRBV7-2
TGTGCCAGCAGCCCCAGGCGGACAGGGGGTAACGAGCAGTACTTC
CASSPRRTGGNEQYF
>.|TRBJ1-2|.|TRBV5-8
TGTGCCAGCAGCGGGCAGCCTAACTATGGCTACACCTTC
CASSGQPNYGYTF
>.|TRBJ2-3|.|TRBV28
TGTGCCAGCAGGCCCAGACAGCCGCATACGCAGTATTTT
CASRPRQPHTQYF
>.|TRBJ2-5|.|TRBV4-3
TGCGCCAGCAGCCAAGAATGGGGTTTAGAAGAGACCCAGTACTTC
CASSQEWGLEETQYF
>.|TRBJ2-3|.|TRBV2
TGTGCCAGCAGTGGAGCTGGTGATACGCAGTATTTT
CASSGAGDTQYF
>.|TRBJ2-7|.|TRBV12-3/TRBV12-4
TGTGCCAGCAGTTCTGGGCTGGGGAACTACGAGCAGTACTTC
CASSSGLGNYEQYF
>TRBD2|TRBJ2-2|once|TRBV15
TGTGCCACCAGCAGAGTACTAGCGGGGGGTACCGGGGAGCTGTTTTTT
CATSRVLAGGTGELFF
>.|TRBJ2-6|.|TRBV10-3
TGTGCCATCAGTGAGTCTGGCACAGACTCTGGGGCCAACGTCCTGACTTTC
CAISESGTDSGANVLTF
>.|TRBJ1-2|.|TRBV29-1
TGCAGCGTCCGAAAGGTGGCAGGGAAAGGCTACACCTTC
CSVRKVAGKGYTF
>.|TRBJ2-2|.|TRBV28
TGTGCCAGCACCAGGTCGGACACCGGGGAGCTGTTTTTT
CASTRSDTGELFF
>.|TRBJ2-5|.|TRBV20-1
TGCAGTGCTAGACCGGTACAGGGAAGCCAAGAGACCCAGTACTTC
CSARPVQGSQETQYF
>.|TRBJ2-5|.|TRBV12-3/TRBV12-4
TGTGCCAGCGTGCCCCCCTCGGGAGAGACCCAGTACTTC
CASVPPSGETQYF
>.|TRBJ1-3|.|TRBV15
TGTGCCACCGCCAGGGACCGGAACACCATATATTTT
CATARDRNTIYF
>TRBD2|TRBJ2-7|.|TRBV6-5
TGTGCCAGCAGTTACGGGACTAGCGGGAATAGTTACGAGCAGTACTTC
CASSYGTSGNSYEQYF
>.|TRBJ1-1|.|TRBV7-8
TGTGCCAGCAGCTCCCGAAGTCAGGACAAGAAAGCTTTCTTT
CASSSRSQDKKAFF
>.|TRBJ2-5|.|TRBV19
TGTGCCAGTAGTATAAGGGAAAGTACCCAGTACTTC
CASSIRESTQYF
>.|TRBJ2-2|.|TRBV5-1
TGCGCCAGCAGCTACAGGACAGTTGCCGGGGAGCTGTTTTTT
CASSYRTVAGELFF
>TRBD1|TRBJ1-1|.|TRBV29-1
TGCAGCGGGATGGGACAGGGGAGCACTGAAGCTTTCTTT
CSGMGQGSTEAFF
>.|TRBJ2-7|.|TRBV5-4
TGTGCCAGCAGCTCAGCAGGCGAGCAGTACTTC
CASSSAGEQYF
>.|TRBJ1-2|once|TRBV29-1
TGCAGCGTTGGATGGAACCTTTATGGCTACACCTTC
CSVGWNLYGYTF
>TRBD2|TRBJ2-3|.|TRBV5-4
TGTGCCAGCAGCTTGGAGCTAGCGGGAGATACGCAGTATTTT
CASSLELAGDTQYF
>.|TRBJ2-7|.|TRBV20-1
TGCAGTGCTCTCCGATACGAGCAGTACTTC
CSALRYEQYF
>TRBD2|TRBJ2-5|.|TRBV20-1
TGCAGTGCTAGACTAGCGGGGGGGCTAGAGACCCAGTACTTC
CSARLAGGLETQYF
>TRBD2|TRBJ2-2|.|TRBV20-1
TGCAGTGCTAGAGATGGGAGGGGCGGAATTATAACCGGGGAGCTGTTTTTT
CSARDGRGGIITGELFF
>.|TRBJ2-2|few|TRBV7-9
TGTGCCAGCAGCTTAGCGGGAGGCACCGGGGAGCTGTTTTTT
CASSLAGGTGELFF
>TRBD2|TRBJ2-2|.|TRBV2
TGTGCCAGCAGGTCACTAGCGCTCACCGGGGAGCTGTTTTTT
CASRSLALTGELFF
>.|TRBJ1-2|.|TRBV2
TGTGCCAGCAGTGAAGGTCTATCGGGGCCAGTTCATGGCTACACCTTC
CASSEGLSGPVHGYTF
>TRBD1|TRBJ2-7|.|TRBV29-1
TGCAGCGTTAAACAGGGGGCGATATCCTACGAGCAGTACTTC
CSVKQGAISYEQYF
>.|TRBJ2-3|.|TRBV5-6
TGTGCCAGCAGTCTCAAGACCGGGACCCCTACTTTCACAGATACGCAGTATTTT
CASSLKTGTPTFTDTQYF
>TRBD1|TRBJ2-3|.|TRBV30
TGTGCCTGGAGTGTACGGCCGACAGGGGCTAGCACAGATACGCAGTATTTT
CAWSVRPTGASTDTQYF